These 4 T cell receptor beta chains came from one sample sequenced in a study of OX40 agonist ivuxolimab in advanced cancers. The data were produced by immunoSEQ multiplex PCR, yet TCRdb's version contains in-frame clones alone and is incomplete. Altogether around 13,000 clones are present, over 75% being singletons, with the ten largest covering around 24%. The material sequenced was CD4+ or CD8+ T cells sorted from blood, taken in a trial of the OX40 agonist ivuxolimab. These receptors were taken from an adult with an advanced solid tumor such as melanoma, head and neck, liver or kidney cancer.

The chain recombines TRBV9 with TRBJ2-7; tentatively, D is TRBD2 (5 bases). The CDR3 is made up of 14 amino acids. Germline V lookup: CDR1 SGDLS, CDR2 YYNGEE. V shed 0 bases and J shed 5 bases, with 12 bases lying between them. The CDR3 DNA sequence: TGTGCCAGCAGCGTAGTCGAGGGTGCCCACGAGCAGTACTTC. Its translation: CASSVVEGAHEQYF.

This clone was seen a handful of times. The V gene is TRBV28, the J gene TRBJ2-1; 13 bases line up with TRBD2. Germline values: CDR1 MDHEN, CDR2 SYDVKM. This CDR3 is 16 amino acids long. Trimming took 8 bases from V and 10 from J; bases not matched to a gene: 14. The CDR3 loop reads CASGVTGLAGIGEQFF. Written as DNA, the CDR3 is TGTGCCAGCGGAGTGACGGGACTAGCGGGGATAGGGGAGCAGTTCTTC.

This chain links TRBV2 with TRBJ1-2; D is uncertain. This CDR3 is 13 amino acids long. V lost 3 bases to trimming and J lost 8 bases, with 13 bases between them. Germline V gene sequence: CDR1 SNHLY, CDR2 FYNNEI. The CDR3 sequence is CASSEYVSYGYTF. The CDR3 DNA sequence: TGTGCCAGCAGTGAGTACGTCAGCTACGGCTACACCTTC.

This clone was observed a few times. The chain employs TRBV10-1 and TRBJ1-2, with unresolved D. Germline lookup yields CDR1 WNHNN and CDR2 SYGVQD (reference sequence). V dropped 9 bases and J dropped 4 bases, with 9 bases sitting between them. The CDR3 is 11 amino acids. CDR3 in amino acids: CARGFGYGYTF. CDR3 in DNA: TGCGCCAGGGGCTTTGGCTATGGCTACACCTTC.